This T cell receptor beta chain derives from a study of human T cells and chemical hapten exposure. The study's findings and limits: After DPC sensitization, TCRs above 1 in 1000 frequency showed no change.

Points on this clonotype: The antigen remains undetermined.

The library put unique molecular identifiers onto individual cDNA molecules. MiXCR, run by TCRdb on the RACE reads, gives a single entry per CDR3 protein. This sample has some 300,000 distinct CDR3 sequences, with around 5.5% found just once. Time point of the sample: pre-sensitization, week 0. Treatment described: therapeutic diphenylcyclopropenone sensitization with weekly scalp DPC. The CDR3 sequence is 13 residues long. Germline V gives CDR1 SGHTA, CDR2 FQGNSA. V lost 3 bases to trimming and J lost 7 bases, with 9 bases between them. The starting material was whole blood, obtained in connection with sensitization to the hapten diphenylcyclopropenone (DPC). The receptor was isolated from a woman aged 18 to 35 with alopecia areata. Some clones in this sample may be carry-over from other donors' samples. The chain employs TRBV7-2 and TRBJ1-4; the D is unclear. The CDR3 bases are TGTGCCAGCAGCTTTAATGGATTTGAAAAACTGTTTTTT. The encoded protein is CASSFNGFEKLFF.